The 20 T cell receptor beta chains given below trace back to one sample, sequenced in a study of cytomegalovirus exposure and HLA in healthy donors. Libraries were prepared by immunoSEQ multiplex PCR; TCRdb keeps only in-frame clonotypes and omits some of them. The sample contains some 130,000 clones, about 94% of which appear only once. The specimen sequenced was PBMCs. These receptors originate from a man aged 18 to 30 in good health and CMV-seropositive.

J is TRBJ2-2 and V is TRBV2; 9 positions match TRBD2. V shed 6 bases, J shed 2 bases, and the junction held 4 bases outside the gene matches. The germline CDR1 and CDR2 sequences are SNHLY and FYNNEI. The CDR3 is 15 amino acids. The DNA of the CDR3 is TGTGCCAGCAGCCGTAGCGGGAGCAACACCGGGGAGCTGTTTTTT. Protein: CASSRSGSNTGELFF. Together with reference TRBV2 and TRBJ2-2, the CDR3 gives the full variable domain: EPEVTQTPSHQVTQMGQEVILRCVPISNHLYFYWYRQILGQKVEFLVSFYNNEISEKSEIFDDQFSVERPDGSNFTLKIRSTKLEDSAMYFCASSRSGSNTGELFFGEGSRLTVL.

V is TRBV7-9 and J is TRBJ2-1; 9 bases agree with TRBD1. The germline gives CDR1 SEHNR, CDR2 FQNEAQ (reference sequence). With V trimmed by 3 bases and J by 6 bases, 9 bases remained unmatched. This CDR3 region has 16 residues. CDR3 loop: CASSFAGTGFSNEQFF. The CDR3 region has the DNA TGTGCCAGCAGCTTCGCCGGGACAGGGTTTTCCAATGAGCAGTTCTTC. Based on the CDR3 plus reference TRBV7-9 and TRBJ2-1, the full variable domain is DTGVSQNPRHKITKRGQNVTFRCDPISEHNRLYWYRQTLGQGPEFLTYFQNEAQLEKSRLLSDRFSAERPKGSFSTLEIQRTEQGDSAMYLCASSFAGTGFSNEQFFGPGTRLTVL.

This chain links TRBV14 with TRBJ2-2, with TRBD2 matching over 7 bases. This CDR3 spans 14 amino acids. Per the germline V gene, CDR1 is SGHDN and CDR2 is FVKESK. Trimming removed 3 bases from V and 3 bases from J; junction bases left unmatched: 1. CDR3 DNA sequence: TGTGCCAGCAGCCAGCGGGAGTACACCGGGGAGCTGTTTTTT. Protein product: CASSQREYTGELFF.

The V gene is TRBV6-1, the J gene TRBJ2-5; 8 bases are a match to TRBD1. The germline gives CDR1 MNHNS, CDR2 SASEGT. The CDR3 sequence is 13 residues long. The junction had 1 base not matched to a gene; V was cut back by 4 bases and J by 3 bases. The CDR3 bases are TGTGCCAGCAGTGGGGACAGGAAAGAGACCCAGTACTTC. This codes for CASSGDRKETQYF.

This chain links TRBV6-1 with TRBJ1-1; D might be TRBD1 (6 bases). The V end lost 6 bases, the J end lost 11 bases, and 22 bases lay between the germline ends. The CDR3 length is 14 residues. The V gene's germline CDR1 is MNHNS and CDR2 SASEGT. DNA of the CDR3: TGTGCCAGCAGACCCCAGGGGTTCTCGGTGTTCGCTTTCTTT. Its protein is CASRPQGFSVFAFF.

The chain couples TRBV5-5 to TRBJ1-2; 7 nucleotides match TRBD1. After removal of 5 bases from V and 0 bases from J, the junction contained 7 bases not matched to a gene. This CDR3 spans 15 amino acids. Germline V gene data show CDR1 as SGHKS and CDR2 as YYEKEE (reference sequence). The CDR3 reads CASSRDRETNYGYTF. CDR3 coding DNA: TGTGCCAGCAGTCGAGACAGGGAAACTAACTATGGCTACACCTTC.

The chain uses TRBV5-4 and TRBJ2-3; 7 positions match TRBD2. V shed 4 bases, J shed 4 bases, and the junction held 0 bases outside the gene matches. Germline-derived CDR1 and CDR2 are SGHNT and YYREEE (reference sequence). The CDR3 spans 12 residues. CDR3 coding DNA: TGTGCCAGCAGCGGGGGGGCAGATACGCAGTATTTT. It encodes CASSGGADTQYF. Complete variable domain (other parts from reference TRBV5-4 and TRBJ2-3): ETGVTQSPTHLIKTRGQQVTLRCSSQSGHNTVSWYQQALGQGPQFIFQYYREEENGRGNFPPRFSGLQFPNYSSELNVNALELDDSALYLCASSGGADTQYFGPGTRLTVL.

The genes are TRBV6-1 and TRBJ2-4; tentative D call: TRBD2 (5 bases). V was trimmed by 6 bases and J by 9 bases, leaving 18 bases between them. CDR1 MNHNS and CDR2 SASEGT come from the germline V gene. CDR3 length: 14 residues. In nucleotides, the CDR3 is TGTGCCAGCAGCCCCGAACTAGTATCAGGCATTCAGTACTTC. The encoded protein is CASSPELVSGIQYF.

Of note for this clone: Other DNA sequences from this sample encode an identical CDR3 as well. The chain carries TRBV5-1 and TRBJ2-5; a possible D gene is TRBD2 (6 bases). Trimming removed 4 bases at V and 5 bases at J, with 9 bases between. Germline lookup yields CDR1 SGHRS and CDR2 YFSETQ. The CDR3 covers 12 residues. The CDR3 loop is CASSGEVETQYF. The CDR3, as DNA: TGCGCCAGCAGCGGGGAGGTGGAGACCCAGTACTTC.

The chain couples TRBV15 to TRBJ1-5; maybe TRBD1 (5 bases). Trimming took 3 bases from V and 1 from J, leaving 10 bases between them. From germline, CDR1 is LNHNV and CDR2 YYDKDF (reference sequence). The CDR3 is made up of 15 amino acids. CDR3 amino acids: CATSRWGVSNQPQHF. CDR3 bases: TGTGCCACCAGCAGGTGGGGGGTCAGCAATCAGCCCCAGCATTTT.

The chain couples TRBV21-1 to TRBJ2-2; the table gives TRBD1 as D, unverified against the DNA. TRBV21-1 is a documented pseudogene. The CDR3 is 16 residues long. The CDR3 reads CASSKVSGIGTGELFF. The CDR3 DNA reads TGTGCCAGCAGCAAAGTGTCAGGGATAGGCACCGGGGAGCTGTTTTTT.

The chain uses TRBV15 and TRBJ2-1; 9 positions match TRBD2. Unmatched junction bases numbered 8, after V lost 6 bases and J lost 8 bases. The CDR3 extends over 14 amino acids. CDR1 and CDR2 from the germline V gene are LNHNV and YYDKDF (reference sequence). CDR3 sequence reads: CATSAGGPFYEQFF. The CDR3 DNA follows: TGTGCCACCAGTGCGGGAGGGCCCTTCTATGAGCAGTTCTTC.

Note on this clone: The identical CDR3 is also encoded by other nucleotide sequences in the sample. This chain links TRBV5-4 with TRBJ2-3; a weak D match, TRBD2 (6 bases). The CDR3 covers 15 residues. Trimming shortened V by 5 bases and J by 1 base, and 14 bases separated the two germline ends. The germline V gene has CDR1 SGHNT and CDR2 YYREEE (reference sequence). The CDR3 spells CASSRDSGGTDTQYF. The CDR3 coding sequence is TGTGCCAGCAGTCGGGACTCCGGGGGCACAGATACGCAGTATTTT.

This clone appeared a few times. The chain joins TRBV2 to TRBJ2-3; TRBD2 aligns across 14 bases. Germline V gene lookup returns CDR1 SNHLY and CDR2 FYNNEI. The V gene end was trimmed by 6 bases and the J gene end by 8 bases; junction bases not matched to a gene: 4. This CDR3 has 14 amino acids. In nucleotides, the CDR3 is TGTGCCAGCAGCGCCGGGACTAGCGGGAGTACGCAGTATTTT. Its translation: CASSAGTSGSTQYF.

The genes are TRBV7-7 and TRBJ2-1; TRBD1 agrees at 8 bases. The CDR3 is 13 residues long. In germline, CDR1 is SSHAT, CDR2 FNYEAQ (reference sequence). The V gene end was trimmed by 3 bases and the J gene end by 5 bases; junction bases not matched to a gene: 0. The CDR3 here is CASSLGQDNEQFF. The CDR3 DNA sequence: TGTGCCAGCAGCTTGGGACAGGACAATGAGCAGTTCTTC.

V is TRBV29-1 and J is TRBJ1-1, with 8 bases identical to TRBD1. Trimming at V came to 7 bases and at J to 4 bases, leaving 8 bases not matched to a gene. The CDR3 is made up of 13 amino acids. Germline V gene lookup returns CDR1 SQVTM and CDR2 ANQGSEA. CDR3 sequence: CSAEDRVGTEAFF. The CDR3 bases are TGCAGCGCGGAGGACAGGGTCGGCACTGAAGCTTTCTTT. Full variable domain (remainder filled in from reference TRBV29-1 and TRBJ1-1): SAVISQKPSRDICQRGTSLTIQCQVDSQVTMMFWYRQQPGQSLTLIATANQGSEATYESGFVIDKFPISRPNLTFSTLTVSNMSPEDSSIYLCSAEDRVGTEAFFGQGTRLTVV.

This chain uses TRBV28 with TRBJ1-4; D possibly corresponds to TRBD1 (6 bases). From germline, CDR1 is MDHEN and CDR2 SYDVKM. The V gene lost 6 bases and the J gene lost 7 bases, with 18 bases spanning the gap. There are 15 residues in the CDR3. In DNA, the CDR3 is TGTGCCAGCAGCCGCGATCAGGGGAGTTTTGAAAAACTGTTTTTT. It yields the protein CASSRDQGSFEKLFF.

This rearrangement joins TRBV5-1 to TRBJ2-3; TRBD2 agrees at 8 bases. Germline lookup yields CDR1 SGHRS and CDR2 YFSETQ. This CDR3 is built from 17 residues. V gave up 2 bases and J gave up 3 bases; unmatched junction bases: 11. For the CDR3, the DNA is TGCGCCAGCAGCTTAGGGGCACTCGCGGGAGGTACAGATACGCAGTATTTT. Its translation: CASSLGALAGGTDTQYF.

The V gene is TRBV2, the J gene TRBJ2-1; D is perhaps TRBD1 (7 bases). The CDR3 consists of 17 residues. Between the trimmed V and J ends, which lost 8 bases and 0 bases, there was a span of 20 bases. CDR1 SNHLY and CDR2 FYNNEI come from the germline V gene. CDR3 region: CASVRDSRESSYNEQFF. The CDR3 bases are TGTGCCAGCGTTAGGGACAGCCGGGAGAGCTCCTACAATGAGCAGTTCTTC.

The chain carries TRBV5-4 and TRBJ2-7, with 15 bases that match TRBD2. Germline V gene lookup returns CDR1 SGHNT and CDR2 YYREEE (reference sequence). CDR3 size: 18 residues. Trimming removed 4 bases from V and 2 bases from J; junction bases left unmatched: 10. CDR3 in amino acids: CASSPGLAGGLGPYEQYF. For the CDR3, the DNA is TGTGCCAGCAGCCCCGGACTAGCGGGAGGGCTAGGGCCCTACGAGCAGTACTTC. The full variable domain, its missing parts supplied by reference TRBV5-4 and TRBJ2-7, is ETGVTQSPTHLIKTRGQQVTLRCSSQSGHNTVSWYQQALGQGPQFIFQYYREEENGRGNFPPRFSGLQFPNYSSELNVNALELDDSALYLCASSPGLAGGLGPYEQYFGPGTRLTVT.